This T cell receptor beta chain was obtained from a study of cytomegalovirus exposure and HLA in healthy donors. Study at large: From donors who were HLA-typed, an early data release held 65 million to 85 million unique TCRs. In terms of ancestry, the Caucasian-associated cluster contained about four fifths of the approximately 400 genotyped donors. General study findings and limits: Researchers counted roughly 150 TCR beta chains as cytomegalovirus-associated. Association of a missense DCLRE1C variant with TCR beta V- and J-gene trimming was reported in a later analysis.

Regarding this clone: As yet, its antigen is unknown.

It was with 60 Vbeta and 13 Jbeta primers that the PCR ran. Method: immunoSEQ multiplex PCR; TCRdb's copy keeps in-frame clones and lacks some. Recorded for this sample: around 70,000 clones. The TCR was taken from a man aged 35 to 55 in good health and CMV-seronegative. Sequenced material: PBMCs.

CDR3 residues: CASSHGTGVAGELFF. CDR3 nucleotide sequence: TGTGCCAGCAGCCACGGGACAGGGGTGGCCGGGGAGCTGTTTTTT. V usage is TRBV6-6 and J usage is TRBJ2-2, with 10 bases aligning to TRBD1. V dropped 6 bases and J dropped 6; count of bases not matched to a gene: 7. Germline V gives CDR1 MNHNY, CDR2 SVGAGI (reference sequence). The CDR3 spans 15 residues.